Shown below are 3 T cell receptor beta chains from a single sample sequenced in a study of CXCR3-negative and CXCR3-positive naive CD8 T cells (dated 2019 in TCRdb). Points the paper makes about the study in general: TRB CDR3s from CXCR3-positive naive cells showed higher hydrophobicity (lower Kidera factor 4), lower energy, and higher strength and volume indices than CXCR3-negative naive cells.

Sequencing was carried out with a NextSeq 550. The Human TCR Profiling Kit (MiLaboratory) was used to prepare UMI-labeled 5' RACE TRB cDNA libraries. TCRdb reprocessed the reads and assigns one entry to each CDR3 protein sequence, leaving out DNA. The sample's records list roughly 130,000 distinct CDR3 sequences. The ten largest clones take up roughly 0.62% of the sample. No antigens are known for them. Sequencing was carried out using naive CXCR3+ CD8+ T cells from blood. Interpreted using the paper, the cell subset or site label stands for: CD45RO-CCR7+CD27+CD95- naive CD8+ T cells expressing CXCR3 (TNR3+). Receptors originate from a human donor in good health. Some clones in this sample may be carry-over from other donors' samples.

The chain links TRBV30 to TRBJ2-3; TCRdb names TRBD2, which stays unverified in the absence of DNA. The CDR3 length is 16 residues. The germline V gene has CDR1 GTSNPN and CDR2 SVGIG (reference sequence). The CDR3 here is CAWNLRLAGDTDTQYF.

The V call is TRBV6-5, the J call TRBJ2-2. The length of the CDR3 is 14 residues. Germline V CDR1 and CDR2: MNHEY, SVGAGI. The CDR3 loop reads CASSSSEYTGELFF.

The rearrangement uses TRBV6-2 or TRBV6-3 and TRBJ2-2; TCRdb's assignment of TRBD2 cannot be checked, as there is no DNA. This CDR3 region has 14 residues. From germline, CDR1 is MNHEY and CDR2 SVGEGT. CDR3 sequence: CAYSWALYTGELFF.